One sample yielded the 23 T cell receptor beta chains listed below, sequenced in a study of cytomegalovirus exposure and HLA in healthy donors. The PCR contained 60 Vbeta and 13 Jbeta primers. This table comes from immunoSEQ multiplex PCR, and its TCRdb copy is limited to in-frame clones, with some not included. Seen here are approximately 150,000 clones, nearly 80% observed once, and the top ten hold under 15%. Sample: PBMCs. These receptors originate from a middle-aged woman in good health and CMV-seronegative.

CDR3 nucleotides: TGCGCCAGCAGCCCCCACCGGGACAGGGCTGGCTACACCTTC. It codes for CASSPHRDRAGYTF. The rearrangement links TRBV5-1 to TRBJ1-2, with 9 nucleotides matching TRBD1. The CDR3 is made up of 14 amino acids. With V trimmed by 4 bases and J by 7 bases, 8 bases remained unmatched. Looked up from germline, CDR1 is SGHRS and CDR2 is YFSETQ.

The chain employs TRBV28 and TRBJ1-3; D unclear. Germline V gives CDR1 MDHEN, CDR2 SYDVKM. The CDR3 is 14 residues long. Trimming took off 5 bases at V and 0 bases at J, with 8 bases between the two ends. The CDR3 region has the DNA TGTGCCAGCAGTACGACTTACTCTGGAAACACCATATATTTT. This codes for CASSTTYSGNTIYF.

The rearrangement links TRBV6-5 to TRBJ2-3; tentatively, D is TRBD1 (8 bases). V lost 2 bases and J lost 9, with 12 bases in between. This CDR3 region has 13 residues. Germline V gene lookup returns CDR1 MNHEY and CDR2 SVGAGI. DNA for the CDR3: TGTGCCAGCAGTTACCTACAGGGGGGGACGCAGTATTTT. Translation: CASSYLQGGTQYF.

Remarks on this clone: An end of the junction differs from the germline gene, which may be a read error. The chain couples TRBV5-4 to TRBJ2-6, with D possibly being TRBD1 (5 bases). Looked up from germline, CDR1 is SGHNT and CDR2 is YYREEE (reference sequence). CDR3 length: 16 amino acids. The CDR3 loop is CASSLARGSGANGLTF. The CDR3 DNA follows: TGTGCCAGCAGCTTGGCCCGTGGCTCTGGGGCCAACGGCCTGACTTTC.

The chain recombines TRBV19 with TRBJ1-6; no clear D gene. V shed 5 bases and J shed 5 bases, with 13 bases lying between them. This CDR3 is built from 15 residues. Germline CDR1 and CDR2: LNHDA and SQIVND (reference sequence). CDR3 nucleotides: TGTGCCAGTAGTCCCCAGGCAGTGGATAATTCACCCCTCCACTTT. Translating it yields CASSPQAVDNSPLHF.

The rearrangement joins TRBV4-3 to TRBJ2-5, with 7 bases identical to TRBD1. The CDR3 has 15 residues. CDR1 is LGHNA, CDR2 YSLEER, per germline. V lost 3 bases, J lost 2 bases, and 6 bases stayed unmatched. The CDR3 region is CASSHSPTGQETQYF. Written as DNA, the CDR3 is TGCGCCAGCAGCCATTCCCCGACAGGGCAAGAGACCCAGTACTTC.

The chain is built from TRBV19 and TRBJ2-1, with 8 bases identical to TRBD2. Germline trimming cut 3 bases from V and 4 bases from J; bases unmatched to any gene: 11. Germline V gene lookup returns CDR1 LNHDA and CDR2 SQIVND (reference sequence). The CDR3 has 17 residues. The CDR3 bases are TGTGCCAGTAGTATGATGAGAAGCGGGAGAGGGTACAATGAGCAGTTCTTC. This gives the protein CASSMMRSGRGYNEQFF.

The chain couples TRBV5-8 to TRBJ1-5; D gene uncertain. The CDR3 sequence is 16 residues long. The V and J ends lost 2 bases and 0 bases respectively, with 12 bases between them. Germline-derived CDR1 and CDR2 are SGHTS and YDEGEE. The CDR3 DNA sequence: TGTGCCAGCAGCTTCCGGGTATTGAGTAGCAATCAGCCCCAGCATTTT. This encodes CASSFRVLSSNQPQHF.

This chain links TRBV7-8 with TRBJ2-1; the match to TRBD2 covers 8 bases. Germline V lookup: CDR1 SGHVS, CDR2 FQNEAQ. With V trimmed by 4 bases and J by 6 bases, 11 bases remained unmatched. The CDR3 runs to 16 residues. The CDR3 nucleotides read TGTGCCAGCAGCTCCGTTAGCGGGGCCGGTGCCAATGAGCAGTTCTTC. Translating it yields CASSSVSGAGANEQFF. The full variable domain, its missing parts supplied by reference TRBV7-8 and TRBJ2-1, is GAGVSQSPRYKVAKRGQDVALRCDPISGHVSLFWYQQALGQGPEFLTYFQNEAQLDKSGLPSDRFFAERPEGSVSTLKIQRTQQEDSAVYLCASSSVSGAGANEQFFGPGTRLTVL.

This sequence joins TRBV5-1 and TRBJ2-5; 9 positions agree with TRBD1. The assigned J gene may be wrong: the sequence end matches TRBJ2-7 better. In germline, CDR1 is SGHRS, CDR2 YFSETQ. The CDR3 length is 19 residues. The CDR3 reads CASSLAGITVQGQGGEQYF. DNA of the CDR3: TGCGCCAGCAGCTTGGCCGGTATTACGGTCCAGGGACAGGGAGGCGAGCAGTACTTC.

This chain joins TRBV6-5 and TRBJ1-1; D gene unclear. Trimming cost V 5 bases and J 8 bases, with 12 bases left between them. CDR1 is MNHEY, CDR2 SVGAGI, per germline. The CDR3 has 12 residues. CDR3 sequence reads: CASSRGGYEAFF. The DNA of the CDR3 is TGTGCCAGCAGTAGAGGAGGGTACGAAGCTTTCTTT.

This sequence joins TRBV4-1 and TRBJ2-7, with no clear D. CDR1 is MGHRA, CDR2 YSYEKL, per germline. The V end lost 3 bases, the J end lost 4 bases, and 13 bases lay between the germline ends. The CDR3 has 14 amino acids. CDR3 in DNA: TGCGCCAGCAGCCATCCCTACAGTGGGTACGAGCAGTACTTC. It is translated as CASSHPYSGYEQYF.

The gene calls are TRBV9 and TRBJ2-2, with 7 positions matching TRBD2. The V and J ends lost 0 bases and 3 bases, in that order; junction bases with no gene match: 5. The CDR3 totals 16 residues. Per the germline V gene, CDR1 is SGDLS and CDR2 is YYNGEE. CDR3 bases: TGTGCCAGCAGCGTAGGGGCTAGCGGCTACACCGGGGAGCTGTTTTTT. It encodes CASSVGASGYTGELFF.

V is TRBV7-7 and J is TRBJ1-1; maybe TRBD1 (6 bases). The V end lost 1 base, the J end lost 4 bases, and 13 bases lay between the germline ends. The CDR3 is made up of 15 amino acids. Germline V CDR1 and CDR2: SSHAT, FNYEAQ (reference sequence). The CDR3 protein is CASSLEGEHRTEAFF. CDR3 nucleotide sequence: TGTGCCAGCAGCTTAGAGGGGGAGCATCGCACTGAAGCTTTCTTT.

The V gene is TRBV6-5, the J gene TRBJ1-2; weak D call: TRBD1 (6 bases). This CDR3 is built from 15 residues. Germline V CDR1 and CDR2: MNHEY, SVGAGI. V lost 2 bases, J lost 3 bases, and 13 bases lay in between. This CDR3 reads CASSYDAGADYGYTF. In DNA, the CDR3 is TGTGCCAGCAGTTACGATGCGGGGGCAGACTATGGCTACACCTTC.

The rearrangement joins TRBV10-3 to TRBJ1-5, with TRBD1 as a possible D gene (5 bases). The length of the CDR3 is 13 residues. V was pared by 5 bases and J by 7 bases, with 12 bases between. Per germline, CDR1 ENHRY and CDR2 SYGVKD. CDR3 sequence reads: CAISRGSEQPQHF. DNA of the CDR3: TGTGCCATCAGTAGGGGATCAGAGCAGCCCCAGCATTTT.

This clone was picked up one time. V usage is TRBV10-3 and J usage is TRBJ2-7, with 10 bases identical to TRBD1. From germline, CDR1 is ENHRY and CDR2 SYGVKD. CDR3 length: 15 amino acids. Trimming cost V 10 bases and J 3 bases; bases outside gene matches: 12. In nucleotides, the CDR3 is TGTGCCACCTGGTCCGGGACAGGGGTCAACTACGAGCAGTACTTC. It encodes CATWSGTGVNYEQYF.

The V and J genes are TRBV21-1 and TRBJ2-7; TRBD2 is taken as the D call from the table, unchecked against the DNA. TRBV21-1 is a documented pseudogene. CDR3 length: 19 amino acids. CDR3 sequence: CASSKARGLAGVLLYEQYF. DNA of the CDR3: TGTGCCAGCAGCAAAGCAAGGGGACTAGCGGGAGTCCTCCTCTACGAGCAGTACTTC.

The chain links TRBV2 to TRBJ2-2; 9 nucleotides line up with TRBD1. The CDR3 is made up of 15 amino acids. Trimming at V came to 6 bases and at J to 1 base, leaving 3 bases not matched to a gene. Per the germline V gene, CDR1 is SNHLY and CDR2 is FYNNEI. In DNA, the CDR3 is TGTGCCAGCAGCCGGGACAGGGTGAACACCGGGGAGCTGTTTTTT. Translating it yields CASSRDRVNTGELFF.

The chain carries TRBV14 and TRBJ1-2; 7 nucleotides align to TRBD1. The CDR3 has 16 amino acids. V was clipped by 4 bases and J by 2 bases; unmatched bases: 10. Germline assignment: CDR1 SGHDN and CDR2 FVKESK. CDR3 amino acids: CASSPQGQSMNYGYTF. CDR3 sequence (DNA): TGTGCCAGCAGCCCCCAGGGACAGTCCATGAACTATGGCTACACCTTC.

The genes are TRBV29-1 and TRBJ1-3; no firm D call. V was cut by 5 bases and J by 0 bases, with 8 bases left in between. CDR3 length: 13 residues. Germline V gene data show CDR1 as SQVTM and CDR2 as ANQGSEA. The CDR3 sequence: CSVRETSGNTIYF. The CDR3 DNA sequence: TGCAGCGTTCGGGAGACCTCTGGAAACACCATATATTTT.

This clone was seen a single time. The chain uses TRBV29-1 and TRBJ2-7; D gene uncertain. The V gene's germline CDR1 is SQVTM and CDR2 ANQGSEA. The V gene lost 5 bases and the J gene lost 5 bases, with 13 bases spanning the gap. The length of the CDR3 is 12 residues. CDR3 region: CSVTINTHEQYF. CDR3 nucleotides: TGCAGCGTTACAATTAACACACACGAGCAGTACTTC.

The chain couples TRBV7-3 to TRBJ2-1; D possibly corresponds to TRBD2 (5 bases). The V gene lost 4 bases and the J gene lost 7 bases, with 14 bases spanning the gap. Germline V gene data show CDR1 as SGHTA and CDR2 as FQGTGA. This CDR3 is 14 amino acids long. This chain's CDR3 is CASSSGLSGNEQFF. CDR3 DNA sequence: TGTGCCAGCAGCTCCGGGCTCTCGGGAAATGAGCAGTTCTTC.